These 11 T cell receptor beta chains share one sample of origin, sequenced in a study of blood T cell repertoires in COVID-19. The table came from immunoSEQ multiplex PCR; TCRdb's copy has only in-frame clones and leaves some out. The data show under 150,000 clones, 70% to 90% seen once. Input material: peripheral blood. The receptors originated from a woman aged 40-49 years with active or convalescent COVID-19.

The V and J genes are TRBV20-1 and TRBJ1-1; 7 bases agree with TRBD1. V shed 3 bases, J shed 5 bases, and the junction held 9 bases outside the gene matches. The germline CDR1 and CDR2 sequences are DFQATT and SNEGSKA (reference sequence). This CDR3 spans 14 amino acids. The CDR3 reads CSASRQGPRTEAFF. The DNA of the CDR3 is TGCAGTGCTAGTAGACAGGGACCGAGGACTGAAGCTTTCTTT.

The chain employs TRBV28 and TRBJ1-1; 9 bases are shared with TRBD1. The CDR3 totals 18 residues. The junction had 11 bases not matched to a gene; V was cut back by 3 bases and J by 0 bases. CDR1 and CDR2 (germline): MDHEN, SYDVKM. The CDR3 DNA sequence: TGTGCCAGCAGTTTTGGACAGGGGTTGAGGGTCATGAACACTGAAGCTTTCTTT. Translation: CASSFGQGLRVMNTEAFF.

The chain couples TRBV28 to TRBJ1-2; a weak D match, TRBD1 (6 bases). The CDR3 totals 15 residues. The V end lost 6 bases, the J end lost 7 bases, and 21 bases lay between the germline ends. Germline V gives CDR1 MDHEN, CDR2 SYDVKM. In DNA, the CDR3 is TGTGCCAGCAGCGCCCGGGCAGGGGCGGTCTCTGGCTACACCTTC. Translating gives CASSARAGAVSGYTF.

This chain uses TRBV13 with TRBJ2-7; D may be TRBD2 (5 bases). The CDR3 runs to 14 residues. Trimming left V 5 bases short and J 2 bases short, with 13 bases between. Looked up from germline, CDR1 is PRHDT and CDR2 is FYEKMQ (reference sequence). The chain's CDR3 is CASSPPTLAYEQYF. The CDR3 coding sequence is TGTGCCAGCAGCCCCCCTACACTAGCCTACGAGCAGTACTTC.

V usage is TRBV3-1 (or the pseudogene TRBV3-2) and J usage is TRBJ1-2; 10 nucleotides agree with TRBD1. This CDR3 region has 14 residues. CDR1 and CDR2 from the germline V gene are LGHDT and YNNKEL (reference sequence). The ends lost 7 bases at V and 8 bases at J; junction bases unmatched: 10. The CDR3 sequence: CASNLRGQGMGYTF. CDR3 coding DNA: TGTGCCAGCAACCTAAGGGGACAGGGGATGGGCTACACCTTC.

The rearrangement uses TRBV19 and TRBJ2-3; 10 positions agree with TRBD2. Germline V lookup: CDR1 LNHDA, CDR2 SQIVND (reference sequence). With V trimmed by 0 bases and J by 4 bases, 7 bases remained unmatched. The length of the CDR3 is 17 residues. CDR3 protein: CASSIEVLAGVSDTQYF. Written as DNA, the CDR3 is TGTGCCAGTAGTATAGAAGTCCTAGCGGGAGTCTCAGATACGCAGTATTTT.

This clone was seen once. The rearrangement joins TRBV10-2 to TRBJ1-4, with a tentative D call TRBD1 (6 bases). Trimming left V 0 bases short and J 10 bases short, with 12 bases between. Germline loops: CDR1 WSHSY, CDR2 SAAADI. The CDR3 runs to 14 residues. CDR3 bases: TGCGCCAGCAGTGAGTCGAGGGGGTCGGGAAAACTGTTTTTT. Translated, it gives CASSESRGSGKLFF.

The CDR3 reads CASTTGSYEQYF. The CDR3 DNA follows: TGTGCCAGCACTACAGGCTCCTACGAGCAGTACTTC. The rearrangement uses TRBV28 and TRBJ2-7; a weak D match, TRBD1 (5 bases). V was clipped by 7 bases and J by 0 bases, with 7 bases between them. Germline-derived CDR1 and CDR2 are MDHEN and SYDVKM. The CDR3 totals 12 residues. Combining the CDR3 with reference TRBV28 and TRBJ2-7 gives the whole variable domain DVKVTQSSRYLVKRTGEKVFLECVQDMDHENMFWYRQDPGLGLRLIYFSYDVKMKEKGDIPEGYSVSREKKERFSLILESASTNQTSMYLCASTTGSYEQYFGPGTRLTVT.

The V gene is TRBV19, the J gene TRBJ1-5; 7 positions agree with TRBD1. CDR1 and CDR2 from the germline V gene are LNHDA and SQIVND (reference sequence). CDR3 length: 14 amino acids. V lost 0 bases to trimming and J lost 7 bases; unmatched junction nucleotides: 3. CDR3 amino acids: CASSIDGGGQPQHF. CDR3 DNA: TGTGCCAGTAGTATAGACGGAGGGGGCCAGCCCCAGCATTTT.

The chain has TRBV5-6 and TRBJ1-2; no clear D. CDR3 size: 13 residues. V lost 5 bases and J 2 bases, leaving 10 bases between the germline ends. CDR1 and CDR2 from the germline V gene are SGHDT and YYEEEE. CDR3 in DNA: TGTGCCAGCAGTTCCTCCCCGAACTATGGCTACACCTTC. This codes for CASSSSPNYGYTF.

The chain uses TRBV18 and TRBJ2-3; 9 nucleotides line up with TRBD2. The J segment lost 4 bases and the V segment lost 1 base, leaving 6 bases of the junction unmatched. The germline V gene has CDR1 KGHSH and CDR2 LQKENI. CDR3 size: 16 residues. The CDR3, as DNA: TGTGCCAGCTCACCACGGTCCAGCGGGGGGTCAGATACGCAGTATTTT. Its translation is CASSPRSSGGSDTQYF. The full variable domain, with the rest looked up from reference TRBV18 and TRBJ2-3, is NAGVMQNPRHLVRRRGQEARLRCSPMKGHSHVYWYRQLPEEGLKFMVYLQKENIIDESGMPKERFSAEFPKEGPSILRIQQVVRGDSAAYFCASSPRSSGGSDTQYFGPGTRLTVL.